These 9 T cell receptor beta chains originate from one sample sequenced in a study of blood T cell repertoires in COVID-19. This table comes from immunoSEQ multiplex PCR, and its TCRdb copy is limited to in-frame clones, with some not included. The sample lists about 64,000 clones; 70% to 90% were seen once. Sequenced: peripheral blood. The source of these receptors is a man aged 45-65 years with active COVID-19.

The count of this clone is one. The J gene is TRBJ2-2, the V gene TRBV2; D might be TRBD1 (7 bases). Germline CDR1 SNHLY, CDR2 FYNNEI. The CDR3 is made up of 16 amino acids. V lost 4 bases and J lost 1, with 13 bases in between. The CDR3 here is CASSVGRQGNTGELFF. CDR3 nucleotides: TGTGCCAGCAGTGTCGGGAGACAGGGGAACACCGGGGAGCTGTTTTTT. Filled out from reference TRBV2 and TRBJ2-2, the complete variable domain reads EPEVTQTPSHQVTQMGQEVILRCVPISNHLYFYWYRQILGQKVEFLVSFYNNEISEKSEIFDDQFSVERPDGSNFTLKIRSTKLEDSAMYFCASSVGRQGNTGELFFGEGSRLTVL.

This clone appeared a few times. The chain links TRBV5-4 to TRBJ2-3; 13 positions agree with TRBD2. J lost 6 bases, V lost 2 bases, and 9 bases had no gene match. CDR1 SGHNT and CDR2 YYREEE come from the germline V gene (reference sequence). The CDR3 runs to 17 residues. CDR3 DNA: TGTGCCAGCAGCTTACGGACTAGCGGGAGACGGGGGGATACGCAGTATTTT. As protein: CASSLRTSGRRGDTQYF. Looking up the rest from reference TRBV5-4 and TRBJ2-3 gives the full variable domain: ETGVTQSPTHLIKTRGQQVTLRCSSQSGHNTVSWYQQALGQGPQFIFQYYREEENGRGNFPPRFSGLQFPNYSSELNVNALELDDSALYLCASSLRTSGRRGDTQYFGPGTRLTVL.

The CDR3 bases are TGTGCCTCTGCTTGGCGGGGGAGCACAGATACGCAGTATTTT. Translated: CASAWRGSTDTQYF. The chain recombines TRBV19 with TRBJ2-3, with 7 bases that match TRBD2. The CDR3 is made up of 14 amino acids. Per germline, CDR1 LNHDA and CDR2 SQIVND (reference sequence). Germline trimming cut 11 bases from V and 0 bases from J; bases unmatched to any gene: 8.

The chain is built from TRBV3-1 (or the pseudogene TRBV3-2) and TRBJ1-3; D is ambiguous. V dropped 4 bases and J dropped 3 bases, with 19 bases sitting between them. The germline CDR1 and CDR2 sequences are LGHDT and YNNKEL (reference sequence). This CDR3 region has 17 residues. DNA of the CDR3: TGTGCCAGCAGCCCACTAGATTCAGTGAACCTTGGAAACACCATATATTTT. Protein product: CASSPLDSVNLGNTIYF.

This rearrangement joins TRBV30 to TRBJ2-1, with 7 bases that match TRBD2. Looked up from germline, CDR1 is GTSNPN and CDR2 is SVGIG (reference sequence). J gave up 6 bases and V 3 bases, and 8 bases lay outside the gene matches. The CDR3 is 14 amino acids. The CDR3, as DNA: TGTGCCTGGAGCCCTACTAGCGCGTCCAATGAGCAGTTCTTC. Its translation is CAWSPTSASNEQFF.

This clone showed up just once. This chain uses TRBV20-1 with TRBJ2-7, with D unclear. The CDR3 is 13 residues long. The V gene's germline CDR1 is DFQATT and CDR2 SNEGSKA (reference sequence). Trimming took off 3 bases at V and 0 bases at J, with 9 bases between the two ends. In DNA form, the CDR3 reads TGCAGTGCTAGTGACCTGCGCTCCTACGAGCAGTACTTC. Residues: CSASDLRSYEQYF.

The chain links TRBV7-8 to TRBJ1-1, with 7 bases lining up with TRBD1. This CDR3 is built from 15 residues. J gave up 6 bases and V 1 base, and 8 bases lay outside the gene matches. Germline CDR1 reads SGHVS; CDR2 reads FQNEAQ. CDR3 DNA: TGTGCCAGCAGCTTAGGGGCAGGGGGTACGGCTGAAGCTTTCTTT. Its protein product is CASSLGAGGTAEAFF.

The gene calls are TRBV5-4 and TRBJ1-2, with unresolved D. The germline CDR1 and CDR2 sequences are SGHNT and YYREEE (reference sequence). V shed 4 bases and J shed 8 bases, with 15 bases lying between them. CDR3 length equals 13 residues. In nucleotides, the CDR3 is TGTGCCAGCAGCCTTGACACGTCAAGGGGCTACACCTTC. Protein: CASSLDTSRGYTF.

In this sample, this clone turned up a few times. The chain is built from TRBV7-3 and TRBJ2-7, with D possibly matching TRBD2 (7 bases). CDR3 length equals 19 residues. Germline loops: CDR1 SGHTA, CDR2 FQGTGA. V dropped 5 bases and J dropped 4 bases, with 30 bases sitting between them. The CDR3 is CASSPTRWRGPTSCYEQYF. DNA of the CDR3: TGTGCCAGCAGCCCAACCCGCTGGCGGGGGCCCACGAGCTGTTACGAGCAGTACTTC. The full variable domain, completed using reference TRBV7-3 and TRBJ2-7, is GAGVSQTPSNKVTEKGKYVELRCDPISGHTALYWYRQSLGQGPEFLIYFQGTGAADDSGLPNDRFFAVRPEGSVSTLKIQRTERGDSAVYLCASSPTRWRGPTSCYEQYFGPGTRLTVT.